This T cell receptor beta chain was recovered during a study of cytomegalovirus exposure and HLA in healthy donors. Study-wide results and limits: Being productive about 87% or about 30% of the time was typical of most TCR beta V segments in an earlier analysis.

Per the germline V gene, CDR1 is SEHNR and CDR2 is FQNEAQ (reference sequence). The V and J ends lost 1 base and 1 base, in that order; junction bases with no gene match: 6. The CDR3 runs 17 residues. PCR primers comprised 60 Vbeta and 13 Jbeta primers. Here immunoSEQ multiplex PCR was the method, and the copy in TCRdb shows in-frame clones only, minus some. The sample holds about 120,000 clones, 77% seen once. A word on this clone: The target antigen is unknown.

Sequencing was performed on PBMCs. This chain joins TRBV7-9 and TRBJ1-3, with TRBD1 matching over 8 bases. This TCR was sampled from a man aged 35-49 years in good health and CMV-seropositive. Here the CDR3 DNA reads TGTGCCAGCAGCTTAGGGACAGGGCGGGTATCTGGAAACACCATATATTTT. Protein: CASSLGTGRVSGNTIYF.